The following is a T cell receptor beta chain sequence with its context. V was pared by 7 bases and J by 3 bases, with 5 bases of the junction left unmatched. Germline CDR1 and CDR2: SGHTS and YDEGEE. The length of the CDR3 is 13 residues. Only in-frame clones appear in the TCRdb table, and some are missing; sequencing was by immunoSEQ multiplex PCR. This table holds about 120,000 clones, about 93% found once. These data come from a study of control samples from healthy donors and cancer patients. The sample was blood. This sequence joins TRBV5-8 and TRBJ2-5; 8 nucleotides match TRBD2. The clonotype originates from a man aged 30-40 years in good health. The DNA of the CDR3 is TGTGCCAGCGGAGCGGGGGTAAAAGAGACCCAGTACTTC. It encodes CASGAGVKETQYF.